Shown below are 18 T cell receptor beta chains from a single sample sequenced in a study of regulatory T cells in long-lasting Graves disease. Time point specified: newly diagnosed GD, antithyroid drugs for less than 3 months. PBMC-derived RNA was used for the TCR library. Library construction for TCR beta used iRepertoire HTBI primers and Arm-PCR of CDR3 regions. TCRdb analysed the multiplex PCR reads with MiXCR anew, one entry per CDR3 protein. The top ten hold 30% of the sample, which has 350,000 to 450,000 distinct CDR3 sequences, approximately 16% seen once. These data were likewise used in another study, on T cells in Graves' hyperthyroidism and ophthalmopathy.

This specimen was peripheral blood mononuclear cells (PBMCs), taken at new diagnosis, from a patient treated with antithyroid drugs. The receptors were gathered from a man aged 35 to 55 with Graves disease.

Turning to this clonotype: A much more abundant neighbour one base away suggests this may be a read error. CDR3 sequence: CASSRRQGHGDTQCF. The CDR3 region has the DNA TGTGCCAGCTCACGTCGACAGGGGCACGGAGATACGCAGTGTTTT. V usage is TRBV18 and J usage is TRBJ2-3, with 8 bases fitting TRBD1. Germline CDR1 and CDR2: KGHSH and LQKENI. The CDR3 contains 15 residues.

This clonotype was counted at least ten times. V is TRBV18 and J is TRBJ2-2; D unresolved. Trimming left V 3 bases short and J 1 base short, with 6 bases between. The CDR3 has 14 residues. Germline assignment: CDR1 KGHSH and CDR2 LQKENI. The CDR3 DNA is TGTGCCAGCTCACCCATGGGGAACACCGGGGAGCTGTTTTTT. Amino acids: CASSPMGNTGELFF.

Here the CDR3 reads CASSVAGREAPLHF. Here the CDR3 DNA reads TGTGCCAGCAGCGTGGCAGGCAGGGAGGCACCCCTCCACTTT. The chain links TRBV7-6 to TRBJ1-6; D might be TRBD1 (5 bases). Trimming pared 5 bases from V and 11 bases from J, leaving 16 bases between. This CDR3 comprises 14 residues. Germline V gene lookup returns CDR1 SGHVS and CDR2 FNYEAQ.

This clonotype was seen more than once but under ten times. This chain's CDR3 is CSKHRGGQETQYF. The CDR3 nucleotides are TGCAGCAAGCACAGAGGCGGTCAAGAGACCCAGTACTTC. This chain links TRBV20-1 with TRBJ2-5, with D uncertain. Germline assignment: CDR1 DFQATT and CDR2 SNEGSKA (reference sequence). This CDR3 is 13 amino acids long.

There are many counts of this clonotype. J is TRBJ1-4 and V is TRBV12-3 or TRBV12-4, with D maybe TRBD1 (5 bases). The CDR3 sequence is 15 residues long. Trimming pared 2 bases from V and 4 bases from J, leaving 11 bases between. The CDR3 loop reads CASSLSGTGNEKLFF. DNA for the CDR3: TGTGCCAGCAGTTTATCCGGGACGGGTAATGAAAAACTGTTTTTT.

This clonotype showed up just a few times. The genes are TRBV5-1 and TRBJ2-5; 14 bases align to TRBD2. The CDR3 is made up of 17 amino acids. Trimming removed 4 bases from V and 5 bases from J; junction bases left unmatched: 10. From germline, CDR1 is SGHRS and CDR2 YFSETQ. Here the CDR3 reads CASSVGLAGGFMETQYF. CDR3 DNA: TGCGCCAGCAGCGTTGGACTAGCGGGGGGATTTATGGAGACCCAGTACTTC.

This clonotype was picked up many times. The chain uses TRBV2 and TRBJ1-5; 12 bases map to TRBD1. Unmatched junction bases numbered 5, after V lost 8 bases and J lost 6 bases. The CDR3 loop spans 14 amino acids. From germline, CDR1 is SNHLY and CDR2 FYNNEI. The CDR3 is CASGGTGGSQPQHF. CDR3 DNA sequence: TGTGCCAGCGGCGGGACAGGGGGCAGTCAGCCCCAGCATTTT. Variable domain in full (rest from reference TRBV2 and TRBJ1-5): EPEVTQTPSHQVTQMGQEVILRCVPISNHLYFYWYRQILGQKVEFLVSFYNNEISEKSEIFDDQFSVERPDGSNFTLKIRSTKLEDSAMYFCASGGTGGSQPQHFGDGTRLSIL.

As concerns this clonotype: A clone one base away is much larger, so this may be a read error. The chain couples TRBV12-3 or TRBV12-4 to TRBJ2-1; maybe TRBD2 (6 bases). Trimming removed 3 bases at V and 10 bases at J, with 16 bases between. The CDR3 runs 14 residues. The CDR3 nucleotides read TGTGCCAGCAGTTTTAGGGCGCGGAGGGCCGAGCAGTTCTTC. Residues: CASSFRARRAEQFF.

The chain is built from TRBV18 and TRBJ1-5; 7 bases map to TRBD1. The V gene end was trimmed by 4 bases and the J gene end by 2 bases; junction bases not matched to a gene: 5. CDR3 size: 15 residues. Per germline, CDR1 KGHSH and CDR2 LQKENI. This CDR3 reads CASSQGAGGNQPQHF. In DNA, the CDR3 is TGTGCCAGCTCACAGGGGGCGGGTGGCAATCAGCCCCAGCATTTT.

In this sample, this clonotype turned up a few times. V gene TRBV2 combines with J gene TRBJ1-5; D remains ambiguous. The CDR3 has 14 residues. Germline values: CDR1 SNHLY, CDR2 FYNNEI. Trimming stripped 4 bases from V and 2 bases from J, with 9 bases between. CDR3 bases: TGTGCCAGCAGTGGGGAGAGTGGCAATCAGCCCCAGCATTTT. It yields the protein CASSGESGNQPQHF.

The CDR3 DNA sequence: TGTGCCAGCAGTCAGACTAGCGGGGGGTTCCCTGGCGGGGCCAACGTCCTGACTTTC. Translation gives CASSQTSGGFPGGANVLTF. This chain uses TRBV6-2 or TRBV6-3 with TRBJ2-6; 13 bases map to TRBD2. Germline loops: CDR1 MNHEY, CDR2 SVGEGT. Losses at the gene ends were 5 bases for V and 4 bases for J; bases not matched to a gene: 11. This CDR3 has 19 residues.

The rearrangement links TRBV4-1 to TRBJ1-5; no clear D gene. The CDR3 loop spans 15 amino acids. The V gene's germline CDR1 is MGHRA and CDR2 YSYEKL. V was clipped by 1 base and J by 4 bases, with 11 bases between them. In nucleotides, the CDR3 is TGCGCCAGCAGCCAAGTTGGGCGGGGAAATCAGCCCCAGCATTTT. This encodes CASSQVGRGNQPQHF.

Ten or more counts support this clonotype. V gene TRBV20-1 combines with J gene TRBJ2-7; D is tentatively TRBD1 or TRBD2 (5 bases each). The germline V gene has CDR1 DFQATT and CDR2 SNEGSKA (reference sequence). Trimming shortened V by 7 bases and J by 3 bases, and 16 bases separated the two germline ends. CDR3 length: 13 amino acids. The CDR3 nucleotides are TGCAGTGTCCGGCCGGGACCGAACTACGAGCAGTACTTC. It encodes CSVRPGPNYEQYF.

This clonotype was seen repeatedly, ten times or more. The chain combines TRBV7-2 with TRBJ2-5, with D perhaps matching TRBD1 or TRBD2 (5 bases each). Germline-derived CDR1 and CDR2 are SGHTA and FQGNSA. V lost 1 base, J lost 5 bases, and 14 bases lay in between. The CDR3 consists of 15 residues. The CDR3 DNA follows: TGTGCCAGCAGCTTAGGAGGTCGGGGCAGCGAGACCCAGTACTTC. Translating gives CASSLGGRGSETQYF. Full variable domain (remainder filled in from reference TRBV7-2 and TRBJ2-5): GAGVSQSPSNKVTEKGKDVELRCDPISGHTALYWYRQSLGQGLEFLIYFQGNSAPDKSGLPSDRFSAERTGGSVSTLTIQRTQQEDSAVYLCASSLGGRGSETQYFGPGTRLLVL.

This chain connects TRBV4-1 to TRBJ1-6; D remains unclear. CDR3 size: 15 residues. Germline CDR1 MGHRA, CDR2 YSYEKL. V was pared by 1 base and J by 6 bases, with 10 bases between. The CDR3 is CASSQGGRLNSPLHF. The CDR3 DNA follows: TGCGCCAGCAGCCAAGGGGGTAGGCTTAATTCACCCCTCCACTTT.

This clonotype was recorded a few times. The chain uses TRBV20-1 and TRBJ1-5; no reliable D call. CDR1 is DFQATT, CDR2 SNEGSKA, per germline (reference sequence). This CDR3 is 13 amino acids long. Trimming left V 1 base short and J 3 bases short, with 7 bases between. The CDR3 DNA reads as TGCAGTGCTAGAGGGCAGGACAATCAGCCCCAGCATTTT. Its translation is CSARGQDNQPQHF.

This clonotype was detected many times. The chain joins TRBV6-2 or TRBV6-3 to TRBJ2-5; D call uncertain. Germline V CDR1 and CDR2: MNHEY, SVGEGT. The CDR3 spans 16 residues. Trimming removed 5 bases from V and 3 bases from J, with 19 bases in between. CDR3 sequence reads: CASSEEPRAREETQYF. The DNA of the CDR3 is TGTGCCAGCAGTGAAGAGCCCCGGGCTAGGGAAGAGACCCAGTACTTC.

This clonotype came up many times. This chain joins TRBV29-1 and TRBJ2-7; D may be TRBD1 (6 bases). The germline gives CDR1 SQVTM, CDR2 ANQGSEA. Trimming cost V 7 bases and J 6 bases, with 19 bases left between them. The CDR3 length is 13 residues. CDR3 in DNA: TGCAGCGGACGACAGGCTAGAGACGGCGAGCAGTACTTC. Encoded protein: CSGRQARDGEQYF.